This section outlines one TCR beta chain sequence together with its context. The antigen remains undetermined. This sample also contains other DNA sequences that code for the same CDR3. This sample is drawn from a study of OX40 agonist ivuxolimab in advanced cancers. Study-wide background: In this trial design, patients received ivuxolimab intravenously at 0.01 to 10 mg/kg every 2 weeks.

The length of the CDR3 is 13 residues. Germline CDR1 is LNHDA and CDR2 is SQIVND (reference sequence). Trimming pared 3 bases from V and 3 bases from J, leaving 6 bases between. Sequenced by immunoSEQ multiplex PCR; TCRdb stores in-frame clones only, minus some. The table has roughly 40,000 clones, roughly 84% seen once. Whole-study findings and limits: At 0.1 to 3.0 mg/kg, clonal expansion of CD4+ and CD8+ blood T cells had occurred by week 6. Clonal expansion in partial responders at 0.1-3.0 mg/kg ranked among the lowest.

The sample here was CD4+ or CD8+ T cells sorted from blood, taken in a trial of the OX40 agonist ivuxolimab. The rearrangement links TRBV19 to TRBJ2-1; D is uncertain. This receptor was taken from an adult with an advanced solid tumor such as melanoma, head and neck, liver or kidney cancer. CDR3 amino acids: CASSMALYNEQFF. Written as DNA, the CDR3 is TGTGCCAGTAGTATGGCGCTCTACAATGAGCAGTTCTTC.